Listed here are 11 T cell receptor beta chains from one sample, sequenced in a study of beta chain features in type 1 diabetes (dated by TCRdb to between 2017 and 2018). These receptors are not linked to any known antigen. Overall study outcomes, separate from this receptor: A moderate but significant shortening of TCRB CDR3 length was observed in type 1 diabetes patients in all four CD4+ subsets.

Libraries were prepared through the immunoSEQ multiplex PCR assay. The entire isolated RNA was reverse transcribed using the High Capacity cDNA Reverse Transcription Kit, and thus expressed TCRB transcripts were sequenced. What TCRdb holds here is the immuneACCESS table cut down to in-frame rearrangements. Part of the clones is not present; checked against another copy, under half of the missing clones reflect an unresolved V gene, and the others are unexplained. The sample records some 170,000 clones, almost 65% of which are singletons. About 0.1% of the sample is in the top ten clones. Sequencing was done on a sample of naive CD4+ T cells from blood. This specimen's cell subset or site label, per the study, means: true naive CD4+ T cells. The receptors were sampled from a young man with type 1 diabetes.

This clone has just a few counts. CDR3: CAWSPRGYNEQFF. DNA for the CDR3: TGTGCCTGGAGTCCCAGGGGCTATAATGAGCAGTTCTTC. The chain couples TRBV30 to TRBJ2-1; D is perhaps TRBD1 (6 bases). Germline CDR1 and CDR2: GTSNPN and SVGIG (reference sequence). The CDR3 consists of 13 residues. V was shortened by 2 bases and J by 7 bases, with 12 bases between the two germline ends.

The chain has TRBV7-9 and TRBJ2-2; D remains ambiguous. V lost 6 bases and J 6 bases, leaving 11 bases between the germline ends. Germline V gene data show CDR1 as SEHNR and CDR2 as FQNEAQ (reference sequence). The CDR3 runs 13 residues. As DNA, the CDR3 is TGTGCCAGCAGATTGACCGGACCCGGGGAGCTGTTTTTT. Its translation: CASRLTGPGELFF.

The J gene is TRBJ1-2, the V gene TRBV29-1; D is undetermined. The CDR3 is 14 residues long. The germline V and J ends were trimmed by 3 bases and 2 bases, with 13 bases remaining between them. Germline CDR1 and CDR2: SQVTM and ANQGSEA. The CDR3 loop reads CSVDPGHSNYGYTF. In DNA, the CDR3 is TGCAGCGTTGACCCCGGCCATTCGAACTATGGCTACACCTTC.

The chain has TRBV7-2 and TRBJ2-3, with 7 bases aligning to TRBD2. This CDR3 spans 16 amino acids. J gave up 0 bases and V 0 bases, and 3 bases lay outside the gene matches. Germline V lookup: CDR1 SGHTA, CDR2 FQGNSA. The CDR3 DNA sequence: TGTGCCAGCAGCTTAGCCGGAGCGGGGAGCACAGATACGCAGTATTTT. As protein: CASSLAGAGSTDTQYF.

The chain is built from TRBV2 and TRBJ2-1; TRBD2 aligns across 11 bases. CDR1 is SNHLY and CDR2 is FYNNEI in the germline V gene. The length of the CDR3 is 18 residues. V lost 6 bases to trimming and J lost 2 bases; unmatched junction nucleotides: 12. This chain's CDR3 is CASRTGILAGDTYNEQFF. CDR3 sequence (DNA): TGTGCCAGCAGGACAGGAATACTAGCGGGGGACACCTACAATGAGCAGTTCTTC.

The J gene is TRBJ2-7, the V gene TRBV5-6; weak D call: TRBD1 (5 bases). The CDR3 runs to 14 residues. Trimming left V 1 base short and J 2 bases short, with 10 bases between. Looked up from germline, CDR1 is SGHDT and CDR2 is YYEEEE. The CDR3 is CASSLTWGAYEQYF. CDR3 coding DNA: TGTGCCAGCAGCTTGACTTGGGGCGCCTACGAGCAGTACTTC.

The chain joins TRBV11-2 to TRBJ2-7; either TRBD1 or TRBD2 may fit D (5 bases each). The germline gives CDR1 SGHAT, CDR2 FQNNGV. The CDR3 extends over 15 amino acids. V was trimmed by 4 bases and J by 4 bases, leaving 17 bases between them. As DNA, the CDR3 is TGTGCCAGCAGCTCAGACTTATTAGAGGGGTACGAGCAGTACTTC. Translation gives CASSSDLLEGYEQYF.

The table lists this clone with a few counts. The chain recombines TRBV4-1 with TRBJ1-2, with TRBD1 matching 8 bases. The ends lost 4 bases at V and 5 bases at J; junction bases unmatched: 6. CDR3 length: 14 amino acids. Germline CDR1 MGHRA, CDR2 YSYEKL. The CDR3 nucleotides are TGCGCCAGCAGCCGGGAGACAGGGGAGTATGGCTACACCTTC. This sequence encodes CASSRETGEYGYTF.

The V call is TRBV10-3, the J call TRBJ2-5, with unresolved D. Trimming pared 4 bases from V and 5 bases from J, leaving 8 bases between. From germline, CDR1 is ENHRY and CDR2 SYGVKD. The CDR3 is 12 residues long. As DNA, the CDR3 is TGTGCCATCAGTGCTGGGAAGGAGACCCAGTACTTC. Translating it yields CAISAGKETQYF.

The chain joins TRBV7-2 to TRBJ2-1; a weak D match, TRBD2 (6 bases). CDR1 and CDR2 from the germline V gene are SGHTA and FQGNSA. The CDR3 length is 15 residues. With 1 base removed from V and 0 bases from J, the gap between germline ends came to 7 bases. The CDR3 DNA follows: TGTGCCAGCAGCTTAGACGGGAGCTCCTACAATGAGCAGTTCTTC. Its translation: CASSLDGSSYNEQFF.

This clone was detected only a few times. This rearrangement joins TRBV6-5 to TRBJ2-5; D possibly corresponds to TRBD1 (6 bases). The V and J ends lost 6 bases and 4 bases respectively, with 12 bases between them. This CDR3 is 13 amino acids long. Germline V gene data show CDR1 as MNHEY and CDR2 as SVGAGI. The CDR3 DNA reads TGTGCCAGCAGCCGGACAGCCTTAGAGACCCAGTACTTC. Translating gives CASSRTALETQYF.